The 14 T cell receptor beta chains listed next were all sequenced from one sample in a study of cytotoxic CD8 clonotypes in ibrutinib-treated CLL. Produced via immunoSEQ multiplex PCR; TCRdb's table is partial and in-frame only. The sample has roughly 150,000 clones, approximately 91% seen once. The sample here was PBMCs, taken at disease progression, from a patient treated with ibrutinib. These receptors originate from a human donor with chronic lymphocytic leukemia.

The chain uses TRBV18 and TRBJ1-1; 8 bases align to TRBD1. The CDR3 covers 15 residues. V dropped 3 bases and J dropped 2; count of bases not matched to a gene: 5. CDR1 KGHSH and CDR2 LQKENI come from the germline V gene. CDR3 DNA: TGTGCCAGCTCACCTGGACAGGGAGCAAACACTGAAGCTTTCTTT. Its protein is CASSPGQGANTEAFF.

The chain has TRBV18 and TRBJ1-3, with 8 positions matching TRBD1. Germline CDR1 reads KGHSH; CDR2 reads LQKENI. This CDR3 has 17 amino acids. J was trimmed by 2 bases and V by 4 bases; bases with no gene match: 10. CDR3 nucleotides: TGTGCCAGCTCACGGGACCGACAGGGGATCGCTGGAAACACCATATATTTT. As protein: CASSRDRQGIAGNTIYF.

This sequence joins TRBV23-1 and TRBJ2-1; TRBD2 agrees at 8 bases. TRBV23-1 is identified as an open reading frame with a role that is uncertain. There are 14 residues in the CDR3. V was pared by 4 bases and J by 9 bases, with 8 bases of the junction left unmatched. Here the CDR3 DNA reads TGCGCCAGCAGTCTGTCGCGGGAGGATATTGAGCAGTTCTTC. Encoded protein: CASSLSREDIEQFF.

The chain employs TRBV4-1 and TRBJ1-5, with TRBD1 identical over 9 bases. CDR3 length: 21 residues. V shed 0 bases, J shed 2 bases, and the junction held 17 bases outside the gene matches. Per germline, CDR1 MGHRA and CDR2 YSYEKL. In DNA, the CDR3 is TGCGCCAGCAGCCAAGATCTCTTTCAAGGGACAGGGAAACTGGGCAATCAGCCCCAGCATTTT. Its protein is CASSQDLFQGTGKLGNQPQHF.

In the case of this clone: The junction and the germline gene differ at one end; a read error may be behind it. The J gene is TRBJ2-2, the V gene TRBV7-7; a weak D match, TRBD2 (5 bases). Germline V gene sequence: CDR1 SSHAT, CDR2 FNYEAQ (reference sequence). The CDR3 has 13 amino acids. In nucleotides, the CDR3 is TGTGCTAGCAGCCCTACTAGATCCGGGGAGCTGTTTTTT. This encodes CASSPTRSGELFF. The full variable domain, in which reference TRBV7-7 and TRBJ2-2 provide the parts outside the CDR3, is GAGVSQSPRYKVTKRGQDVTLRCDPISSHATLYWYQQALGQGPEFLTYFNYEAQPDKSGLPSDRFSAERPEGSISTLTIQRTEQRDSAMYRCASSPTRSGELFFGEGSRLTVL.

The V call is TRBV4-1, the J call TRBJ2-5, with 8 bases lining up with TRBD2. Germline V lookup: CDR1 MGHRA, CDR2 YSYEKL. There are 15 residues in the CDR3. The V gene end was trimmed by 1 base and the J gene end by 4 bases; junction bases not matched to a gene: 5. Here the CDR3 reads CASSQGSGTRETQYF. The CDR3 nucleotides are TGCGCCAGCAGCCAAGGTAGCGGGACCAGAGAGACCCAGTACTTC.

V and J are TRBV7-9 and TRBJ1-2, with TRBD1 identical over 10 bases. Unmatched junction bases numbered 7, after V lost 1 base and J lost 11 bases. Germline values: CDR1 SEHNR, CDR2 FQNEAQ (reference sequence). The CDR3 extends over 14 amino acids. CDR3 sequence reads: CASSLGGQGGRYTF. CDR3 DNA: TGTGCCAGCAGCTTAGGAGGACAGGGGGGTAGATACACCTTC.

J is TRBJ2-4 and V is TRBV15; D is ambiguous. Trimming removed 3 bases at V and 6 bases at J, with 12 bases between. CDR1 is LNHNV, CDR2 YYDKDF, per germline (reference sequence). CDR3 length equals 14 residues. CDR3 sequence reads: CATSRMDGGNIQYF. The CDR3 DNA reads as TGTGCCACCAGCAGGATGGACGGTGGAAACATTCAGTACTTC.

The chain joins TRBV7-9 to TRBJ2-3, with TRBD2 matching 10 bases. The trim removed 1 base at V and 5 bases at J, leaving 6 bases unmatched. This CDR3 contains 16 residues. Germline CDR1 is SEHNR and CDR2 is FQNEAQ (reference sequence). CDR3 sequence: CASSLDPSGSIDTQYF. CDR3 nucleotides: TGTGCCAGCAGCTTAGATCCTAGCGGGAGTATAGATACGCAGTATTTT.

The chain combines TRBV15 with TRBJ2-2; 8 positions agree with TRBD2. CDR3 length: 16 amino acids. V was pared by 3 bases and J by 1 base, with 4 bases of the junction left unmatched. The germline gives CDR1 LNHNV, CDR2 YYDKDF (reference sequence). The CDR3 sequence is CATSSSGTVNTGELFF. The CDR3 DNA reads TGTGCCACCAGCAGTAGCGGGACCGTGAACACCGGGGAGCTGTTTTTT. Full variable domain (missing parts from reference TRBV15 and TRBJ2-2): DAMVIQNPRYQVTQFGKPVTLSCSQTLNHNVMYWYQQKSSQAPKLLFHYYDKDFNNEADTPDNFQSRRPNTSFCFLDIRSPGLGDTAMYLCATSSSGTVNTGELFFGEGSRLTVL.

The J gene is TRBJ2-7, the V gene TRBV7-9; D is undetermined. The CDR3 runs to 12 residues. V gave up 7 bases and J gave up 6 bases, with 13 bases separating them. CDR1 and CDR2 (germline): SEHNR, FQNEAQ (reference sequence). Written as DNA, the CDR3 is TGTGCCAGCACCCGGTCACTTACCGAGCAGTACTTC. This encodes CASTRSLTEQYF.

This clone was counted once. The chain carries TRBV9 and TRBJ1-3, with 8 bases lining up with TRBD1. V trimming: 3 bases; J trimming: 0 bases; junction bases outside the gene matches: 20. Germline CDR1 is SGDLS and CDR2 is YYNGEE. This CDR3 comprises 21 residues. CDR3 nucleotides: TGTGCCAGCAGCGGGAGGGCCGGGGGCCTGACAGGGGCTTACTCTGGAAACACCATATATTTT. Amino acid sequence: CASSGRAGGLTGAYSGNTIYF.

The chain is built from TRBV9 and TRBJ2-7, with 8 positions matching TRBD1. V gave up 5 bases and J gave up 7 bases; unmatched junction bases: 8. The CDR3 consists of 13 residues. Germline assignment: CDR1 SGDLS and CDR2 YYNGEE. CDR3 in DNA: TGTGCCAGCAGAGCCGGACAGGGTGGGGAGCAGTACTTC. Translating it yields CASRAGQGGEQYF.

The CDR3 loop is CASSLSFFNGEQYF. CDR3 DNA: TGTGCCAGCAGTTTATCCTTTTTCAACGGGGAGCAGTACTTC. V usage is TRBV27 and J usage is TRBJ2-7; D is unclear. Trimming left V 0 bases short and J 7 bases short, with 13 bases between. The CDR3 consists of 14 residues. CDR1 MNHEY and CDR2 SMNVEV come from the germline V gene (reference sequence).